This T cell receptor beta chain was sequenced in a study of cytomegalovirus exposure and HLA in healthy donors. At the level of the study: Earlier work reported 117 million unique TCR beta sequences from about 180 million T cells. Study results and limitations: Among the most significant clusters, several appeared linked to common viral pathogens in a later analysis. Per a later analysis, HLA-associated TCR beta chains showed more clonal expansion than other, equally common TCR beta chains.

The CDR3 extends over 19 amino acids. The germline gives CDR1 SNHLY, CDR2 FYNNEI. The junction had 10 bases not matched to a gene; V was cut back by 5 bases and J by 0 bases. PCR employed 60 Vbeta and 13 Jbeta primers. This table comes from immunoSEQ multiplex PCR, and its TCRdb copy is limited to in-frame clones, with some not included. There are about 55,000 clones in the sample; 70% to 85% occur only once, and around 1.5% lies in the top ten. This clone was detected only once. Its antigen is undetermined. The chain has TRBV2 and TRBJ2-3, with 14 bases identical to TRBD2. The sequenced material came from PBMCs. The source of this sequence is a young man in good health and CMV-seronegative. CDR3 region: CASSKGTSGGYYSTDTQYF. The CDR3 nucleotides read TGTGCCAGCAGTAAGGGGACTAGCGGGGGTTACTATAGCACAGATACGCAGTATTTT.